A single sample is the source of the 28 T cell receptor beta chains below, sequenced in a study of CD8 T cells in Susac syndrome. RNA, at about 0.5 to 1 ug, was reverse transcribed with random hexamers. TCRdb reprocessed the immunoSEQ multiplex PCR reads with MiXCR, giving one entry per CDR3 protein. Of 100,000 to 150,000 distinct CDR3 sequences listed, more than 90% are singletons. The sequenced sample consisted of CD4+ T cells from PBMCs. The receptors come from a human donor in good health.

The J gene is TRBJ2-7, the V gene TRBV7-9; D tentatively reads TRBD1 or TRBD2 (5 bases each). With 8 bases removed from V and 3 bases from J, the gap between germline ends came to 17 bases. Germline lookup yields CDR1 SEHNR and CDR2 FQNEAQ (reference sequence). CDR3 length: 14 amino acids. CDR3 DNA: TGTGCCAGCGCTAAGTGGGGGAACCTCTACGAGCAGTACTTC. As protein: CASAKWGNLYEQYF.

The J gene is TRBJ2-4, the V gene TRBV29-1; D ambiguous. Trimming took off 3 bases at V and 1 base at J, with 7 bases between the two ends. In germline, CDR1 is SQVTM, CDR2 ANQGSEA. CDR3 length equals 13 residues. CDR3 amino acids: CSVEYGAKNIQYF. CDR3 sequence (DNA): TGCAGCGTTGAGTATGGCGCCAAAAACATTCAGTACTTC.

The J gene is TRBJ2-2, the V gene TRBV10-3, with a weak D call TRBD1 (5 bases). CDR3 length: 14 residues. CDR1 and CDR2 from the germline V gene are ENHRY and SYGVKD. The germline V and J ends were trimmed by 10 bases and 3 bases, with 15 bases remaining between them. Written as DNA, the CDR3 is TGTGCCAGCAAGCAGGGTGGAGACACCGGGGAGCTGTTTTTT. It translates to CASKQGGDTGELFF.

The chain has TRBV9 and TRBJ2-3, with 7 bases lining up with TRBD2. This CDR3 has 15 residues. The germline V gene has CDR1 SGDLS and CDR2 YYNGEE. V gave up 0 bases and J gave up 1 base; unmatched junction bases: 2. The CDR3 DNA follows: TGTGCCAGCAGCGTAGGGCTAGCGGGCACAGATACGCAGTATTTT. Encoded protein: CASSVGLAGTDTQYF. The full variable domain, in which reference TRBV9 and TRBJ2-3 provide the parts outside the CDR3, is DSGVTQTPKHLITATGQRVTLRCSPRSGDLSVYWYQQSLDQGLQFLIQYYNGEERAKGNILERFSAQQFPDLHSELNLSSLELGDSALYFCASSVGLAGTDTQYFGPGTRLTVL.

V is TRBV5-1 and J is TRBJ2-2; possible D gene TRBD2, 6 bases. The germline V gene has CDR1 SGHRS and CDR2 YFSETQ. The CDR3 runs 15 residues. Trimming cost V 3 bases and J 2 bases, with 11 bases left between them. The CDR3 reads CASSWGVINTGELFF. The CDR3 DNA reads as TGCGCCAGCAGCTGGGGGGTTATCAACACCGGGGAGCTGTTTTTT. Filled out from reference TRBV5-1 and TRBJ2-2, the complete variable domain reads KAGVTQTPRYLIKTRGQQVTLSCSPISGHRSVSWYQQTPGQGLQFLFEYFSETQRNKGNFPGRFSGRQFSNSRSEMNVSTLELGDSALYLCASSWGVINTGELFFGEGSRLTVL.

This rearrangement joins TRBV6-5 to TRBJ2-7; possible D gene TRBD1, 6 bases. Trimming took off 5 bases at V and 7 bases at J, with 21 bases between the two ends. CDR1 is MNHEY, CDR2 SVGAGI, per germline. This CDR3 region has 15 residues. This CDR3 reads CASSQGGGMRREQYF. CDR3 nucleotides: TGTGCCAGCAGTCAAGGGGGTGGGATGCGTCGGGAGCAGTACTTC.

The V and J genes are TRBV20-1 and TRBJ2-5; 10 nucleotides match TRBD2. The CDR3 sequence is 15 residues long. Germline CDR1 is DFQATT and CDR2 is SNEGSKA (reference sequence). The V segment lost 2 bases and the J segment 5 bases; nucleotides outside the gene matches: 8. CDR3 residues: CSARRPSGSGETQYF. The CDR3 DNA sequence: TGCAGTGCTAGAAGGCCTAGCGGGAGCGGGGAGACCCAGTACTTC.

The V and J genes are TRBV7-2 and TRBJ2-7; the match to TRBD2 covers 10 bases. J gave up 1 base and V 5 bases, and 5 bases lay outside the gene matches. Germline CDR1 and CDR2: SGHTA and FQGNSA. The CDR3 consists of 15 residues. In DNA form, the CDR3 reads TGTGCCAGCAGCCCTGCTAGCGGGAGATCCTACGAGCAGTACTTC. Translating it yields CASSPASGRSYEQYF. Drawing the rest from reference TRBV7-2 and TRBJ2-7, the complete variable domain is GAGVSQSPSNKVTEKGKDVELRCDPISGHTALYWYRQSLGQGLEFLIYFQGNSAPDKSGLPSDRFSAERTGGSVSTLTIQRTQQEDSAVYLCASSPASGRSYEQYFGPGTRLTVT.

The chain carries TRBV6-5 and TRBJ2-7; possibly TRBD2 for D (7 bases). This CDR3 has 14 residues. V lost 6 bases, J lost 2 bases, and 14 bases lay in between. Looked up from germline, CDR1 is MNHEY and CDR2 is SVGAGI. CDR3 residues: CASSWGGQTYEQYF. The CDR3 DNA is TGTGCCAGCAGCTGGGGGGGCCAGACCTACGAGCAGTACTTC.

This clonotype has only one observation. V usage is TRBV5-6 and J usage is TRBJ2-2, with 9 bases lining up with TRBD1. The germline V gene encodes CDR1 SGHDT and CDR2 YYEEEE. CDR3 size: 15 residues. The V segment lost 3 bases and the J segment 6 bases; nucleotides outside the gene matches: 6. CDR3 coding DNA: TGTGCCAGCAGCTCACAGGGGGCGCGGGCCGGGGAGCTGTTTTTT. As protein: CASSSQGARAGELFF.

The chain carries TRBV6-1 and TRBJ2-5, with D unclear. The CDR3 length is 17 residues. Germline CDR1 MNHNS, CDR2 SASEGT. V lost 0 bases, J lost 1 base, and 15 bases lay in between. As DNA, the CDR3 is TGTGCCAGCAGTGAAGCGCTTCTGGCGGCGGCCCAAGAGACCCAGTACTTC. The encoded protein is CASSEALLAAAQETQYF.

The V gene is TRBV3-1, the J gene TRBJ2-2; no clear D gene. The CDR3 covers 15 residues. Germline CDR1 LGHDT, CDR2 YNNKEL (reference sequence). V lost 1 base to trimming and J lost 5 bases, with 11 bases between them. The CDR3 bases are TGTGCCAGCAGCCAAGTTTTCGGAGATACCGGGGAGCTGTTTTTT. Protein sequence: CASSQVFGDTGELFF.

This chain connects TRBV11-2 to TRBJ2-3; tentative D call: TRBD2 (5 bases). The ends were cut back, 5 bases at V and 0 bases at J, with 12 bases in the middle. The CDR3 loop spans 15 amino acids. Germline V gene data show CDR1 as SGHAT and CDR2 as FQNNGV. The CDR3 DNA reads TGTGCCAGCAGCAGCGAAGCGGTTAGCACAGATACGCAGTATTTT. Its protein product is CASSSEAVSTDTQYF.

This chain links TRBV29-1 with TRBJ2-5; 7 bases align to TRBD2. CDR3 size: 14 residues. CDR1 is SQVTM and CDR2 is ANQGSEA in the germline V gene. V shed 1 base and J 6 bases; nucleotides not matched to a gene: 8. CDR3: CSVEVPGRRQTQYF. CDR3 coding DNA: TGCAGCGTTGAAGTGCCCGGGAGGCGACAGACCCAGTACTTC.

The CDR3 DNA sequence: TGTGCCAGCAGTTACTCGAGGGGCAATCAGCCCCAGCATTTT. Encoded protein: CASSYSRGNQPQHF. The chain uses TRBV6-5 and TRBJ1-5; D call uncertain. V gave up 0 bases and J gave up 2 bases, with 5 bases separating them. The CDR3 length is 14 residues. Germline lookup yields CDR1 MNHEY and CDR2 SVGAGI.

The V and J genes are TRBV7-2 and TRBJ2-7, with TRBD2 matching 8 bases. The CDR3 loop spans 14 amino acids. Germline CDR1 SGHTA, CDR2 FQGNSA. V dropped 5 bases and J dropped 1; count of bases not matched to a gene: 4. In DNA form, the CDR3 reads TGTGCCAGCAGCATCGCTAGCGGGTCCTACGAGCAGTACTTC. This codes for CASSIASGSYEQYF.

The chain employs TRBV9 and TRBJ1-2, with a weak D call TRBD1 (5 bases). The CDR3 covers 15 residues. The germline V gene has CDR1 SGDLS and CDR2 YYNGEE. V lost 0 bases and J 3 bases, leaving 12 bases between the germline ends. The CDR3 sequence: CASSVEERGDYGYTF. The CDR3 coding sequence is TGTGCCAGCAGCGTAGAAGAACGAGGGGACTATGGCTACACCTTC.

V usage is TRBV6-2 or TRBV6-3 and J usage is TRBJ2-4, with D hard to call. The CDR3 is 13 amino acids. Trimming took 3 bases from V and 5 from J, leaving 8 bases between them. The V gene's germline CDR1 is MNHEY and CDR2 SVGEGT. This CDR3 reads CASSYGVENIQYF. The DNA of the CDR3 is TGTGCCAGCAGTTATGGGGTGGAAAACATTCAGTACTTC.

This clonotype was observed a single time. The CDR3: CASAGLAGGNEQFF. CDR3 nucleotides: TGTGCCAGCGCTGGACTAGCGGGAGGCAATGAGCAGTTCTTC. This chain joins TRBV6-5 and TRBJ2-1, with 14 bases identical to TRBD2. The ends lost 8 bases at V and 6 bases at J; junction bases unmatched: 3. CDR1 and CDR2 from the germline V gene are MNHEY and SVGAGI. The CDR3 has 14 amino acids.

The CDR3 is CASSPIGTRHTGELFF. Written as DNA, the CDR3 is TGTGCCAGCAGCCCGATCGGGACCCGACACACCGGGGAGCTGTTTTTT. This chain links TRBV7-6 with TRBJ2-2; perhaps D is TRBD1 or TRBD2 (5 bases each). This CDR3 spans 16 amino acids. Germline V lookup: CDR1 SGHVS, CDR2 FNYEAQ. V was cut by 5 bases and J by 3 bases, with 16 bases left in between.

This clonotype occurred once. This chain joins TRBV4-1 and TRBJ1-2; D is possibly TRBD1 (5 bases). Trimming pared 1 base from V and 2 bases from J, leaving 11 bases between. There are 15 residues in the CDR3. Germline V gene lookup returns CDR1 MGHRA and CDR2 YSYEKL. The CDR3 here is CASSQAWTPNYGYTF. The CDR3 nucleotides read TGCGCCAGCAGCCAAGCGTGGACACCGAACTATGGCTACACCTTC.

The gene calls are TRBV6-6 and TRBJ2-7; possibly TRBD1 for D (7 bases). Germline-derived CDR1 and CDR2 are MNHNY and SVGAGI (reference sequence). V lost 5 bases and J 4 bases, leaving 18 bases between the germline ends. CDR3 length equals 15 residues. CDR3 amino acids: CASSTEGGQNYEQYF. The CDR3 DNA follows: TGTGCCAGCAGTACTGAGGGGGGACAGAATTACGAGCAGTACTTC.

The gene calls are TRBV29-1 and TRBJ2-3; maybe TRBD1 (6 bases). CDR1 and CDR2 (germline): SQVTM, ANQGSEA. The CDR3 consists of 13 residues. Deletions cut 4 bases from V and 3 bases from J, with 11 bases between. CDR3 sequence: CSVGYRATDTQYF. DNA for the CDR3: TGCAGCGTTGGGTACAGGGCTACAGATACGCAGTATTTT.

As for this clonotype: At one end, the junction sequence differs from germline, possibly due to a read error. The chain links TRBV7-9 to TRBJ1-1; D not certain. CDR1 SEHNR and CDR2 FQNEAQ come from the germline V gene (reference sequence). The CDR3 is 12 amino acids. As DNA, the CDR3 is TGTGCCAGCAACTTACCGAACACTGAAGCTTTCTTT. It is translated as CASNLPNTEAFF.

This clonotype has a single count. The chain uses TRBV12-5 and TRBJ2-2, with D uncertain. Trimming took off 7 bases at V and 1 base at J, with 10 bases between the two ends. Germline CDR1 and CDR2: LGHNT and FRNRAP. The CDR3 covers 14 residues. CDR3 loop: CASAPGVNTGELFF. CDR3 in DNA: TGTGCTAGTGCCCCAGGAGTGAACACCGGGGAGCTGTTTTTT.

The chain is built from TRBV7-9 and TRBJ2-5; 11 nucleotides match TRBD1. With 5 bases clipped from V and 5 bases from J, the junction kept 7 bases outside the gene matches. This CDR3 spans 15 amino acids. CDR1 and CDR2 from the germline V gene are SEHNR and FQNEAQ (reference sequence). The CDR3 DNA reads as TGTGCCAGCAGCCCACGGACAGGGGGCTGGGAGACCCAGTACTTC. Residues: CASSPRTGGWETQYF.

V is TRBV5-1 and J is TRBJ2-7; D not resolved. The ends were cut back, 4 bases at V and 3 bases at J, with 5 bases in the middle. CDR1 is SGHRS, CDR2 YFSETQ, per germline. The CDR3 totals 11 residues. CDR3 amino acids: CASSDHYEQYF. The CDR3 DNA follows: TGCGCCAGCAGCGATCACTACGAGCAGTACTTC.

V usage is TRBV29-1 and J usage is TRBJ1-1, with D possibly being TRBD1 (5 bases). The ends were cut back, 8 bases at V and 1 base at J, with 11 bases in the middle. The CDR3 extends over 12 amino acids. Germline CDR1 and CDR2: SQVTM and ANQGSEA. The DNA for the CDR3 is TGCAGCACATCCGGGGGGAACACTGAAGCTTTCTTT. Translating it yields CSTSGGNTEAFF. Full variable domain (missing parts from reference TRBV29-1 and TRBJ1-1): SAVISQKPSRDICQRGTSLTIQCQVDSQVTMMFWYRQQPGQSLTLIATANQGSEATYESGFVIDKFPISRPNLTFSTLTVSNMSPEDSSIYLCSTSGGNTEAFFGQGTRLTVV.